The 19 T cell receptor beta chains listed next were all sequenced from one sample in a study of long-term antiretroviral therapy in people with HIV. Researchers ran immunoSEQ v3.0 at survey level. Sequenced by immunoSEQ multiplex PCR; TCRdb stores in-frame clones only, minus some. This table has some 26,000 clones, around three quarters appearing once. This material consisted of unsorted PBMCs, taken 1.1 years before starting antiretroviral therapy. The receptors come from a middle-aged woman with HIV.

The J gene is TRBJ1-5, the V gene TRBV18; no definite D call. The V end lost 0 bases, the J end lost 3 bases, and 9 bases lay between the germline ends. Germline lookup yields CDR1 KGHSH and CDR2 LQKENI. The CDR3 has 15 amino acids. CDR3 sequence reads: CASSPPNSDNQPQHF. The CDR3 DNA reads as TGTGCCAGCTCACCACCAAACAGTGACAATCAGCCCCAGCATTTT.

The rearrangement uses TRBV5-6 and TRBJ1-4; no clear D gene. The CDR3 loop spans 14 amino acids. Per the germline V gene, CDR1 is SGHDT and CDR2 is YYEEEE. Trimming removed 4 bases at V and 7 bases at J, with 14 bases between. CDR3 DNA: TGTGCCAGCAGCCCTGGTGAATTGGGTGAAAAACTGTTTTTT. It encodes CASSPGELGEKLFF.

This clone has just a few counts. The chain links TRBV2 to TRBJ1-2; D possibly corresponds to TRBD1 (6 bases). CDR3 size: 14 residues. V was clipped by 3 bases and J by 2 bases, with 10 bases between them. Germline lookup yields CDR1 SNHLY and CDR2 FYNNEI. CDR3 sequence reads: CASSDRGSNYGYTF. For the CDR3, the DNA is TGTGCCAGCAGTGACAGGGGTTCCAACTATGGCTACACCTTC.

This sequence joins TRBV7-2 and TRBJ1-2; D remains unclear. Germline V gene lookup returns CDR1 SGHTA and CDR2 FQGNSA. CDR3 length: 12 amino acids. Trimming took 5 bases from V and 5 from J, leaving 9 bases between them. The CDR3 region has the DNA TGTGCCAGCAGCCCGTCGTCTTATGGCTACACCTTC. This encodes CASSPSSYGYTF.

This chain connects TRBV18 to TRBJ2-7, with 9 bases fitting TRBD1. Per the germline V gene, CDR1 is KGHSH and CDR2 is LQKENI. V was clipped by 2 bases and J by 5 bases; unmatched bases: 4. This CDR3 comprises 14 residues. The CDR3 coding sequence is TGTGCCAGCTCACCAGGGACAGGGATGGACGAGCAGTACTTC. It encodes CASSPGTGMDEQYF.

This chain joins TRBV7-9 and TRBJ1-5; 8 positions match TRBD1. CDR1 is SEHNR and CDR2 is FQNEAQ in the germline V gene (reference sequence). V gave up 6 bases and J gave up 4 bases; unmatched junction bases: 8. CDR3 length: 15 residues. Written as DNA, the CDR3 is TGTGCCAGCAGTCAGGGGACAGGAGTTAATCAGCCCCAGCATTTT. It encodes CASSQGTGVNQPQHF.

The J gene is TRBJ2-5, the V gene TRBV10-3, with 8 bases lining up with TRBD2. CDR1 is ENHRY, CDR2 SYGVKD, per germline. The CDR3 spans 15 residues. V trimming: 4 bases; J trimming: 0 bases; junction bases outside the gene matches: 4. CDR3 protein: CAISVGGRYQETQYF. CDR3 in DNA: TGTGCCATCAGTGTCGGCGGGAGGTACCAAGAGACCCAGTACTTC.

This clone has a single count. The rearrangement uses TRBV5-1 and TRBJ2-7, with 8 bases that match TRBD1. This CDR3 comprises 15 residues. The germline gives CDR1 SGHRS, CDR2 YFSETQ. V shed 4 bases, J shed 0 bases, and the junction held 6 bases outside the gene matches. Here the CDR3 reads CASSPDRVLSYEQYF. In nucleotides, the CDR3 is TGCGCCAGCAGCCCGGACAGGGTCCTCTCCTACGAGCAGTACTTC.

In its sample, this clone was seen a few times. V and J are TRBV13 and TRBJ2-1; 14 positions match TRBD2. Germline V CDR1 and CDR2: PRHDT, FYEKMQ (reference sequence). V was pared by 5 bases and J by 6 bases, with 9 bases of the junction left unmatched. The CDR3 covers 17 residues. The CDR3 DNA sequence: TGTGCCAGCAGCACTCGACTAGCGGGGGGGAAGTCCAATGAGCAGTTCTTC. Translation: CASSTRLAGGKSNEQFF.

The CDR3: CASRQMNTEAFF. Here the CDR3 DNA reads TGTGCCAGCCGACAGATGAACACTGAAGCTTTCTTT. The rearrangement uses TRBV2 and TRBJ1-1, with D possibly TRBD1 on 5 matching bases. The germline V gene encodes CDR1 SNHLY and CDR2 FYNNEI. The CDR3 length is 12 residues. The germline V and J ends were trimmed by 8 bases and 0 bases, with 7 bases remaining between them.

The V call is TRBV7-2, the J call TRBJ2-4; D uncertain. V lost 3 bases, J lost 2 bases, and 17 bases lay in between. Germline values: CDR1 SGHTA, CDR2 FQGNSA. CDR3 length: 17 residues. Here the CDR3 reads CASSLGPGPGSKNIQYF. The CDR3 DNA reads TGTGCCAGCAGCTTGGGTCCGGGCCCCGGGTCCAAAAACATTCAGTACTTC.

This clone was found once. The gene calls are TRBV5-6 and TRBJ1-6; D is unresolved. Trimming left V 1 base short and J 9 bases short, with 8 bases between. The germline V gene encodes CDR1 SGHDT and CDR2 YYEEEE. The CDR3 length is 13 residues. For the CDR3, the DNA is TGTGCCAGCAGCTTGTCAGTAGGTTCACCCCTCCACTTT. It yields the protein CASSLSVGSPLHF.

The chain couples TRBV6-5 to TRBJ2-2; possible D gene TRBD2, 6 bases. The CDR3 is 12 amino acids. Per the germline V gene, CDR1 is MNHEY and CDR2 is SVGAGI. The V end was cut by 10 bases, the J end by 4 bases, with 10 bases between. The CDR3 region has the DNA TGTGCCACCGGGGGAGGCACCGGGGAGCTGTTTTTT. This encodes CATGGGTGELFF.

The J gene is TRBJ1-1, the V gene TRBV11-2; D remains ambiguous. The V and J ends lost 1 base and 1 base respectively, with 7 bases between them. This CDR3 has 14 amino acids. Germline V gene data show CDR1 as SGHAT and CDR2 as FQNNGV. As DNA, the CDR3 is TGTGCCAGCAGCTTAGGGGTCAGGAACACTGAAGCTTTCTTT. It encodes CASSLGVRNTEAFF.

The V gene is TRBV10-3, the J gene TRBJ2-3; TRBD1 agrees at 10 bases. The CDR3 sequence is 15 residues long. Germline trimming cut 7 bases from V and 2 bases from J; bases unmatched to any gene: 6. Germline V gene lookup returns CDR1 ENHRY and CDR2 SYGVKD. CDR3 residues: CAITTTGGATDTQYF. CDR3 coding DNA: TGTGCCATCACCACGACAGGGGGCGCCACAGATACGCAGTATTTT.

The chain recombines TRBV6-1 with TRBJ2-2; no definite D call. Looked up from germline, CDR1 is MNHNS and CDR2 is SASEGT. Trimming removed 2 bases at V and 6 bases at J, with 7 bases between. The CDR3 is 13 residues long. The CDR3 reads CASSESLPGELFF. CDR3 DNA: TGTGCCAGCAGTGAATCCCTCCCCGGGGAGCTGTTTTTT.

The chain couples TRBV4-2 to TRBJ1-2; TRBD1 is a possible D gene (6 bases). The germline V gene has CDR1 LGHNA and CDR2 YNFKEQ. The CDR3 loop spans 14 amino acids. With 5 bases removed from V and 7 bases from J, the gap between germline ends came to 17 bases. The chain's CDR3 is CASSEAGTTGGYTF. CDR3 sequence (DNA): TGTGCCAGCAGCGAAGCCGGGACAACAGGTGGCTACACCTTC.

Only a few counts were recorded for this clone. This chain links TRBV19 with TRBJ1-6; 7 nucleotides match TRBD1. The germline CDR1 and CDR2 sequences are LNHDA and SQIVND (reference sequence). The CDR3 runs to 16 residues. Unmatched junction bases numbered 17, after V lost 4 bases and J lost 14 bases. The CDR3 loop is CASSSLPGTALGALHF. CDR3 in DNA: TGTGCCAGTAGTAGTCTCCCTGGGACAGCCTTAGGGGCCCTCCACTTT. The variable domain in full, with the rest retrieved from reference TRBV19 and TRBJ1-6, is DGGITQSPKYLFRKEGQNVTLSCEQNLNHDAMYWYRQDPGQGLRLIYYSQIVNDFQKGDIAEGYSVSREKKESFPLTVTSAQKNPTAFYLCASSSLPGTALGALHFGNGTRLTVT.

V is TRBV15 and J is TRBJ2-7; possible D gene TRBD1, 5 bases. The CDR3 spans 14 residues. Trimming pared 0 bases from V and 2 bases from J, leaving 8 bases between. The germline V gene encodes CDR1 LNHNV and CDR2 YYDKDF (reference sequence). DNA of the CDR3: TGTGCCACCAGCAGAGAGAAGGGGACCTACGAGCAGTACTTC. Translating it yields CATSREKGTYEQYF. Full variable domain (missing parts from reference TRBV15 and TRBJ2-7): DAMVIQNPRYQVTQFGKPVTLSCSQTLNHNVMYWYQQKSSQAPKLLFHYYDKDFNNEADTPDNFQSRRPNTSFCFLDIRSPGLGDTAMYLCATSREKGTYEQYFGPGTRLTVT.